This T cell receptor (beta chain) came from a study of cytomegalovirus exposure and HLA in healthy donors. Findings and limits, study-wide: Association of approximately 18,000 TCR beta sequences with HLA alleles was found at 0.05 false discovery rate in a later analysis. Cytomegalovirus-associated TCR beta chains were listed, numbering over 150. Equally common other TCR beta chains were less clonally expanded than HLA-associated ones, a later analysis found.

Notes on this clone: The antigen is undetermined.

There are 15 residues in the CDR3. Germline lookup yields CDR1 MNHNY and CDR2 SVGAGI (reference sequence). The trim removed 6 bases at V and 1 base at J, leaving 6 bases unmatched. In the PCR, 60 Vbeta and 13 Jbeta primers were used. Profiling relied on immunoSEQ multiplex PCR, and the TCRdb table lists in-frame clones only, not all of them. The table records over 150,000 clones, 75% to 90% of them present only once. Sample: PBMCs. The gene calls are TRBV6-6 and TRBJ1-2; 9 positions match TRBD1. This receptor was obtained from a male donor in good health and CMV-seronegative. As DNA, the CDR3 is TGTGCCAGCAGAGTCGGGACAGGGCATAACTATGGCTACACCTTC. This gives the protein CASRVGTGHNYGYTF.